The clone carrying this T cell receptor (beta chain) was found a few times. The data stem from a study of blood T cell repertoires in COVID-19. Assay used: immunoSEQ multiplex PCR; TCRdb lists only in-frame clones, some missing. Of about 250,000 clones in the sample, around 85% were seen once. V gave up 7 bases and J gave up 7 bases, with 14 bases separating them. The CDR3 sequence is 13 residues long. The germline V gene encodes CDR1 SNHLY and CDR2 FYNNEI. The receptor's source is an elderly man with acute or convalescent COVID-19. The V call is TRBV2, the J call TRBJ1-5, with D maybe TRBD1 (6 bases). Material: peripheral blood. This CDR3 is CASTGAVVQPQHF. The CDR3 DNA reads as TGTGCCAGCACAGGGGCAGTGGTCCAGCCCCAGCATTTT.